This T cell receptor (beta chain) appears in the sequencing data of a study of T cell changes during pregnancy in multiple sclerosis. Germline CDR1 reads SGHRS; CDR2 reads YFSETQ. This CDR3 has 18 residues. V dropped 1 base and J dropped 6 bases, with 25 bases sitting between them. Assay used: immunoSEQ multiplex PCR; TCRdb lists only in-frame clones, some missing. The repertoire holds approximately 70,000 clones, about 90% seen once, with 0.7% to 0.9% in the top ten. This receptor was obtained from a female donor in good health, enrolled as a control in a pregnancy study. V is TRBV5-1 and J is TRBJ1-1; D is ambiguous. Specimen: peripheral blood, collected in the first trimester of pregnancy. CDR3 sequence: CASSLTLPGGQDPPEAFF. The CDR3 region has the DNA TGCGCCAGCAGCTTGACGTTGCCCGGAGGGCAGGACCCACCTGAAGCTTTCTTT.